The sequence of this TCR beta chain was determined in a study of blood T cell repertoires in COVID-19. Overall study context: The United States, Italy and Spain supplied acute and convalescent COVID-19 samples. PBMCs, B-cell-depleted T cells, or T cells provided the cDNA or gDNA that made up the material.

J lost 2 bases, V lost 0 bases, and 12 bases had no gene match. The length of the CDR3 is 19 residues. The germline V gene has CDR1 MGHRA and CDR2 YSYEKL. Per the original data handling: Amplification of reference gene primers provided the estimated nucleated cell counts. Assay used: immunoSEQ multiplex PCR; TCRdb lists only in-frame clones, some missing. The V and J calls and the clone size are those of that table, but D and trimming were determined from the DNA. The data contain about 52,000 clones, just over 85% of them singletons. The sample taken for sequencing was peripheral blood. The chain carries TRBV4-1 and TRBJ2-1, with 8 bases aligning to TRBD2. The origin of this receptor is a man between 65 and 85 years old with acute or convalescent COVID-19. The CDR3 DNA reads TGCGCCAGCAGCCAAGATCCACGGGTAGCGGGACGGACCTACAATGAGCAGTTCTTC. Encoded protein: CASSQDPRVAGRTYNEQFF.